The rows below give T cell receptor beta chains drawn from one sample of a study of blood T cell repertoires in COVID-19. Generated by immunoSEQ multiplex PCR, the TCRdb table keeps only in-frame clones and is missing some. The sample shows some 90,000 clones, 82% of them seen only once. The source material was peripheral blood. The source of these receptors is a man in his 70s with active or convalescent COVID-19. Each CDR3 is given with its conserved first and last residue. A D gene is named only where the DNA matches it firmly. The size field is filled for only some rows; it gives once, few, many or a size class.

.	TRBV13	.	TRBJ2-1	CASSLALYNEQFF	TGTGCCAGCAGCTTAGCTCTCTACAATGAGCAGTTCTTC
TRBD2	TRBV19	.	TRBJ2-4	CASRFSRGAKNIQYF	TGTGCCAGTAGGTTTTCGCGGGGGGCCAAAAACATTCAGTACTTC
TRBD2	TRBV18	.	TRBJ2-5	CASSPRGTSGGPRQETQYF	TGTGCCAGCTCACCACGGGGGACTAGCGGGGGGCCCCGTCAAGAGACCCAGTACTTC
TRBD2	TRBV5-1	.	TRBJ2-1	CASSTTSGAYNEQFF	TGCGCCAGCAGCACGACTAGCGGGGCCTACAATGAGCAGTTCTTC
TRBD1	TRBV7-9	few	TRBJ1-4	CASSFGTGDEKLFF	TGTGCCAGCAGCTTCGGGACAGGGGATGAAAAACTGTTTTTT
TRBD2	TRBV30	few	TRBJ2-1	CAWGSGGAWNEQFF	TGTGCCTGGGGTAGCGGGGGGGCGTGGAATGAGCAGTTCTTC
TRBD2	TRBV5-4	.	TRBJ2-7	CASSPGGGLSYEQYF	TGTGCCAGCAGCCCGGGGGGAGGCCTATCCTACGAGCAGTACTTC
.	TRBV29-1	.	TRBJ1-1	CSARTANTEAFF	TGCAGCGCCCGAACAGCGAACACTGAAGCTTTCTTT
.	TRBV5-1	.	TRBJ1-5	CASSGLYF	TGCGCCAGCAGCGGACTTTATTTT
.	TRBV6-1	.	TRBJ1-1	CASSEARSAEAFF	TGTGCCAGCAGTGAAGCCCGCTCAGCTGAAGCTTTCTTT
.	TRBV5-1	.	TRBJ2-3	CASSLGGQSGTDTQYF	TGCGCCAGCAGCTTGGGAGGACAGAGTGGGACAGATACGCAGTATTTT
.	TRBV7-9	medium-sized	TRBJ2-2	CASSRTGELFF	TGTGCCAGCAGTCGCACCGGGGAGCTGTTTTTT
.	TRBV23-1	.	TRBJ2-3	CASSQGGADTQYF	TGCGCCAGCAGTCAAGGGGGCGCAGATACGCAGTATTTT
TRBD2	TRBV7-7	.	TRBJ2-1	CASSFSGGTYNEQFF	TGTGCTAGCAGCTTTAGCGGGGGGACCTACAATGAGCAGTTCTTC
.	TRBV5-5	.	TRBJ2-5	CASNLEGAKVETQYF	TGTGCCAGCAACCTGGAGGGGGCGAAGGTAGAGACCCAGTACTTC
TRBD2	TRBV7-2	.	TRBJ2-5	CASSGSGGKETQYF	TGTGCCAGCAGCGGTAGCGGGGGGAAGGAGACCCAGTACTTC
.	TRBV6-2/TRBV6-3	.	TRBJ1-6	CASSYSGPWKNSPLHF	TGTGCCAGCAGTTACTCGGGCCCCTGGAAGAATTCACCCCTCCACTTT
.	TRBV5-1	.	TRBJ2-5	CASSLVGMGVQETQYF	TGCGCCAGCAGCTTGGTGGGGATGGGAGTACAAGAGACCCAGTACTTC
.	TRBV11-2	few	TRBJ2-6	CASSERTLTSGANVLTF	TGTGCCAGCAGCGAGAGAACTCTTACTTCTGGGGCCAACGTCCTGACTTTC
.	TRBV20-1	.	TRBJ1-6	CSASTTGSPLHF	TGCAGTGCTAGTACGACAGGATCACCCCTCCACTTT
TRBD1	TRBV5-1	.	TRBJ1-1	CASSQGAGQGLEAFF	TGCGCCAGCAGTCAAGGAGCGGGACAGGGCCTTGAAGCTTTCTTT
TRBD1	TRBV10-2	.	TRBJ1-5	CASRETGQWPQHF	TGCGCCAGCAGGGAGACAGGGCAATGGCCCCAGCATTTT
.	TRBV14	.	TRBJ1-2	CASRWGGPSYGYTF	TGTGCCAGCAGATGGGGGGGCCCGTCTTATGGCTACACCTTC
TRBD2	TRBV6-5	.	TRBJ2-7	CASSRSGGENYEQYF	TGTGCCAGCAGTAGGAGCGGGGGCGAAAACTACGAGCAGTACTTC
.	TRBV18	.	TRBJ1-1	CASSPAGKNTEAFF	TGTGCCAGCTCACCAGCGGGAAAGAACACTGAAGCTTTCTTT
.	TRBV6-5	.	TRBJ1-1	CASSYSRADTEAFF	TGTGCCAGCAGTTACTCCAGGGCGGACACTGAAGCTTTCTTT
.	TRBV3-1/TRBV3-2	few	TRBJ2-2	CASSQGGYTGELFF	TGTGCCAGCAGCCAAGGAGGGTACACCGGGGAGCTGTTTTTT
.	TRBV19	few	TRBJ2-1	CASSIEFRGRGNEQFF	TGTGCCAGTAGTATAGAGTTTAGGGGCAGGGGCAATGAGCAGTTCTTC
TRBD1	TRBV6-5	.	TRBJ1-2	CASSYIGQDEGYTF	TGTGCCAGCAGTTACATCGGACAGGATGAGGGCTACACCTTC
.	TRBV19	.	TRBJ2-6	CASSTRWQGKSSGANVLTF	TGTGCCAGTAGTACCCGTTGGCAGGGGAAGAGCTCTGGGGCCAACGTCCTGACTTTC
.	TRBV27	.	TRBJ2-1	CASSLGSGDNEQFF	TGTGCCAGCAGTTTGGGAAGCGGCGACAATGAGCAGTTCTTC
TRBD2	TRBV7-8	.	TRBJ2-5	CASGAGLRKTQYF	TGTGCCAGCGGAGCGGGGTTGAGGAAGACCCAGTACTTC
.	TRBV5-6	.	TRBJ2-7	CASSLTGYEQYF	TGTGCCAGCAGCTTGACAGGGTACGAGCAGTACTTC
TRBD1	TRBV5-1	.	TRBJ2-1	CASSQRQGTWNEQFF	TGCGCCAGCAGTCAGAGACAGGGTACTTGGAATGAGCAGTTCTTC
TRBD1	TRBV15	.	TRBJ1-5	CATSRDWGQGGQPQHF	TGTGCCACCAGCAGAGATTGGGGACAGGGCGGCCAGCCCCAGCATTTT
.	TRBV19	.	TRBJ2-5	CASKGPVETQYF	TGTGCCAGTAAGGGGCCAGTGGAGACCCAGTACTTC
TRBD1	TRBV3-1/TRBV3-2	.	TRBJ1-2	CASSQADRVVGYTF	TGTGCCAGCAGCCAAGCGGACAGGGTGGTAGGCTACACCTTC
.	TRBV7-9	.	TRBJ2-7	CASTDSSYEQYF	TGTGCCAGCACGGACTCCTCCTACGAGCAGTACTTC
.	TRBV2	few	TRBJ2-7	CASQRQVLYEQYF	TGTGCCAGCCAGAGACAGGTTCTCTACGAGCAGTACTTC
TRBD1	TRBV4-3	.	TRBJ2-2	CASSHPTRGQLNTGELFF	TGCGCCAGCAGCCATCCTACTAGGGGACAGTTGAACACCGGGGAGCTGTTTTTT